In its sample, the clone carrying this T cell receptor beta chain was seen once. A junction end diverges from the germline sequence, so it may reflect a read error. TCRdb reanalyzed the PCR reads via MiXCR. The sample contains about 69,000 clones, approximately 15% of which appear only once. This record comes from a study of metastatic and nonmetastatic thyroid tumors. The entire patient cohort was treatment-naive prior to thyroid surgery. The CDR3 length is 16 residues. Germline V gives CDR1 SGHAT, CDR2 FQNNGV. The V gene is TRBV11-2, the J gene TRBJ1-3, with D possibly matching TRBD1 (6 bases). This clonotype originated in a male donor with papillary thyroid cancer or a benign thyroid nodule (not recorded which). Some clones in this sample may be carry-over from other donors' samples. Sequences were obtained from blood. DNA for the CDR3: TGTGCCAGCACCAAGTACAGGGCATACTCTGTAAACACCATATATTTT. It yields the protein CASTKYRAYSVNTIYF.